This entry is about one TCR beta chain. Its antigen is undetermined. The record originates from a study of shared clonotypes between healthy human individuals. Clones were read by immunoSEQ multiplex PCR, and TCRdb kept only the in-frame ones, dropping some. The profile shows about 2.3 million clones, around 90% of them singletons. The CDR3 consists of 17 residues. Study-wide results and caveats: Richness estimates generally favored naive over memory subsets. Sharing across four donors was seen in 4% to 6.5% of naive CD4 clonotypes. Rarefaction showed that sequencing of sorted subsets was incomplete (despite large depth). Clonotypes shared by all four donors outscored non-shared clonotypes in generation probability.

The clonotype comes from a man aged 18 to 30 in good health. Some clones in this sample may be carry-over from other donors' samples. V and J are TRBV21-1 and TRBJ2-1. TRBV21-1 is recorded as a pseudogene. Material for sequencing was naive CD4+ T cells from PBMCs. As for subset: CD45RA+ positively selected. The CDR3 nucleotides read TGTGCCAGCAGCAAATATCTACCGGGGACCAACAACAATGAGCAGTTCTTC. It translates to CASSKYLPGTNNNEQFF.